This T cell receptor (beta chain) was identified during a study of radiotherapy plus CTLA-4 blockade in lung cancer. The wider study: With 31% of patients having disease control, objective responses were seen in 15% to 20%. Findings of the study overall: Tumor-derived TCR clones expanded in blood after radiotherapy plus ipilimumab. Reported findings show early blood T cell clone dynamics, with interferon-beta, best predicted response.

The CDR3 is 12 amino acids. Germline values: CDR1 GTSNPN, CDR2 SVGIG (reference sequence). Trimming removed 6 bases from V and 3 bases from J; junction bases left unmatched: 5. Only in-frame clones appear in the TCRdb table, and some are missing; sequencing was by immunoSEQ multiplex PCR. The table shows around 30,000 clones, with around 75% occurring only once. Points on this clone: Its antigen is undetermined.

Here the sequenced sample was peripheral blood, taken from a patient treated with radiotherapy plus ipilimumab. The source of this sequence is a human donor with non-small cell lung cancer that progressed on radiotherapy plus ipilimumab. This rearrangement joins TRBV30 to TRBJ2-7; the match to TRBD1 covers 7 bases. Written as DNA, the CDR3 is TGTGCCTGTGACAGGGATGGCTACGAGCAGTACTTC. Its protein is CACDRDGYEQYF.